This passage covers 30 T cell receptor beta chains from one sample sequenced in a study of blood T cell repertoires in COVID-19. The protocol was immunoSEQ multiplex PCR, while the TCRdb copy is restricted to in-frame clones and leaves out a portion. The data show a few hundred thousand clones, with 65% to 90% seen just once and 6.5% to 9% held by the top ten. Sequenced: peripheral blood. The source is a woman in her forties or fifties with acute or convalescent COVID-19.

The chain recombines TRBV10-2 with TRBJ1-1; D might be TRBD1 (5 bases). The CDR3 extends over 15 amino acids. The germline V and J ends were trimmed by 5 bases and 6 bases, with 19 bases remaining between them. CDR1 WSHSY and CDR2 SAAADI come from the germline V gene. In nucleotides, the CDR3 is TGCGCCAGCAGTATGAGACCCGGGGAGGGGTCTGAAGCTTTCTTT. Its protein is CASSMRPGEGSEAFF.

In DNA, the CDR3 is TGTGCCACCAGTGAATCAGGGGCTGGAAACACCATATATTTT. Its translation: CATSESGAGNTIYF. The rearrangement joins TRBV24-1 to TRBJ1-3, with a possible D match to TRBD1 (6 bases). Trimming removed 4 bases at V and 2 bases at J, with 8 bases between. Germline CDR1 and CDR2: KGHDR and SFDVKD. The CDR3 covers 14 residues.

V is TRBV4-1 and J is TRBJ2-2; D unclear. CDR3 length: 14 amino acids. V was clipped by 3 bases and J by 5 bases, with 10 bases between them. From germline, CDR1 is MGHRA and CDR2 YSYEKL. The CDR3 DNA reads TGCGCCAGCAGCCAGGGTGAGGAGACCGGGGAGCTGTTTTTT. This encodes CASSQGEETGELFF.

The chain combines TRBV7-2 with TRBJ1-1; D is unresolved. Germline V gene sequence: CDR1 SGHTA, CDR2 FQGNSA. V was pared by 4 bases and J by 2 bases, with 14 bases between. The CDR3 totals 15 residues. In DNA, the CDR3 is TGTGCCAGCAGCTACGGAAGATCGGGTAACACTGAAGCTTTCTTT. It translates to CASSYGRSGNTEAFF.

This clone showed up just a few times. The chain links TRBV5-1 to TRBJ2-2; tentatively, D is TRBD1 (6 bases). V lost 0 bases, J lost 6 bases, and 12 bases lay in between. This CDR3 region has 15 residues. CDR1 and CDR2 from the germline V gene are SGHRS and YFSETQ. For the CDR3, the DNA is TGCGCCAGCAGCTTGGCCGGGACATCCCCCGGGGAGCTGTTTTTT. Translated, it gives CASSLAGTSPGELFF.

The chain links TRBV18 to TRBJ2-3, with D possibly being TRBD1 (5 bases). From germline, CDR1 is KGHSH and CDR2 LQKENI. Trimming took off 2 bases at V and 8 bases at J, with 14 bases between the two ends. The CDR3 totals 14 residues. In DNA, the CDR3 is TGTGCCAGCTCACCAAGGACAAATTGGGCTACGCAGTATTTT. Its protein is CASSPRTNWATQYF.

The sample holds a few counts of this clone. The gene calls are TRBV6-4 and TRBJ2-2; TRBD1 might be the D (6 bases). CDR1 is MRHNA, CDR2 SNTAGT, per germline. CDR3 size: 14 residues. Trimming pared 5 bases from V and 3 bases from J, leaving 10 bases between. CDR3 coding DNA: TGTGCCAGCAGTAGGACAGATTACACCGGGGAGCTGTTTTTT. This gives the protein CASSRTDYTGELFF.

The chain is built from TRBV6-5 and TRBJ2-3; D may be TRBD2 (6 bases). Germline V gene sequence: CDR1 MNHEY, CDR2 SVGAGI. There are 13 residues in the CDR3. Trimming took off 6 bases at V and 2 bases at J, with 9 bases between the two ends. Here the CDR3 reads CASSAGITDTQYF. The CDR3 bases are TGTGCCAGCAGCGCGGGAATCACAGATACGCAGTATTTT.

The J gene is TRBJ1-1, the V gene TRBV27, with 7 bases matching TRBD1. This CDR3 has 14 amino acids. Germline V gene sequence: CDR1 MNHEY, CDR2 SMNVEV (reference sequence). The V segment lost 2 bases and the J segment 4 bases; nucleotides outside the gene matches: 4. CDR3 nucleotide sequence: TGTGCCAGCAGTTTAACTCCAGGGGGCACTGAAGCTTTCTTT. Translating it yields CASSLTPGGTEAFF.

The chain couples TRBV5-5 to TRBJ1-6; weak D call: TRBD1 (6 bases). The CDR3 runs to 17 residues. Between the trimmed V and J ends, which lost 1 base and 8 bases, there was a span of 19 bases. Germline assignment: CDR1 SGHKS and CDR2 YYEKEE (reference sequence). This CDR3 is CASSLYLQGDEYSPLHF. CDR3 DNA: TGTGCCAGCAGCTTGTATTTACAGGGTGATGAATATTCACCCCTCCACTTT. The variable domain in full, with the rest retrieved from reference TRBV5-5 and TRBJ1-6, is DAGVTQSPTHLIKTRGQQVTLRCSPISGHKSVSWYQQVLGQGPQFIFQYYEKEERGRGNFPDRFSARQFPNYSSELNVNALLLGDSALYLCASSLYLQGDEYSPLHFGNGTRLTVT.

This clone was seen a handful of times. This chain links TRBV12-3 or TRBV12-4 with TRBJ1-1, with 7 bases lining up with TRBD1. The CDR3 totals 13 residues. With 6 bases clipped from V and 3 bases from J, the junction kept 4 bases outside the gene matches. The CDR3, as DNA: TGTGCCAGCAGCCCCACAGGGGACACTGAAGCTTTCTTT. Its translation: CASSPTGDTEAFF.

The genes are TRBV5-1 and TRBJ2-4; tentative D call: TRBD2 (6 bases). Per the germline V gene, CDR1 is SGHRS and CDR2 is YFSETQ. CDR3 length: 14 residues. The V end was cut by 4 bases, the J end by 6 bases, with 14 bases between. The CDR3 nucleotides read TGCGCCAGCAGCGGGGGGTCGCTGTCAAACATTCAGTACTTC. This sequence encodes CASSGGSLSNIQYF.

CDR3 in amino acids: CASSLAGRYNQPQHF. DNA of the CDR3: TGTGCCAGCAGCTTAGCGGGTCGGTACAATCAGCCCCAGCATTTT. V gene TRBV11-2 combines with J gene TRBJ1-5, with D hard to call. The V end lost 1 base, the J end lost 3 bases, and 10 bases lay between the germline ends. This CDR3 has 15 amino acids. The germline V gene encodes CDR1 SGHAT and CDR2 FQNNGV.

CDR3 coding DNA: TGTGCCAGCAGCTTAGAGACAGGATTCAACTATGGCTACACCTTC. It yields the protein CASSLETGFNYGYTF. The V gene is TRBV5-6, the J gene TRBJ1-2; tentative D call: TRBD1 (6 bases). Trimming removed 2 bases at V and 2 bases at J, with 13 bases between. Germline V gene data show CDR1 as SGHDT and CDR2 as YYEEEE. The CDR3 length is 15 residues.

V is TRBV5-4 and J is TRBJ2-7; the match to TRBD1 covers 7 bases. The CDR3 has 14 residues. Per germline, CDR1 SGHNT and CDR2 YYREEE (reference sequence). J lost 3 bases, V lost 3 bases, and 6 bases had no gene match. The CDR3 here is CASSSIGTDYEQYF. Written as DNA, the CDR3 is TGTGCCAGCAGCTCCATTGGGACAGACTACGAGCAGTACTTC.

The sample holds one count of this clone. The chain has TRBV11-2 and TRBJ2-7; TRBD1 aligns across 10 bases. From germline, CDR1 is SGHAT and CDR2 FQNNGV. The V gene end was trimmed by 2 bases and the J gene end by 7 bases; junction bases not matched to a gene: 17. This CDR3 comprises 18 residues. In DNA form, the CDR3 reads TGTGCCAGCAGCTTAAGACTCATGCGCGGGACAGGGGCGAGGGAGCAGTACTTC. This sequence encodes CASSLRLMRGTGAREQYF. Full variable domain (missing parts from reference TRBV11-2 and TRBJ2-7): EAGVAQSPRYKIIEKRQSVAFWCNPISGHATLYWYQQILGQGPKLLIQFQNNGVVDDSQLPKDRFSAERLKGVDSTLKIQPAKLEDSAVYLCASSLRLMRGTGAREQYFGPGTRLTVT.

The V call is TRBV23-1, the J call TRBJ2-7, with D maybe TRBD2 (6 bases). TRBV23-1 is marked as an open reading frame, function uncertain. This CDR3 is built from 20 residues. V lost 2 bases and J lost 2, with 28 bases in between. CDR3 nucleotides: TGCGCCAGCAGTCAAGTAGGATTTGTCGGTGCGGGACTCCCGACCTACGAGCAGTACTTC. Its translation: CASSQVGFVGAGLPTYEQYF.

V and J are TRBV4-3 and TRBJ2-3; D might be TRBD2 (7 bases). The germline CDR1 and CDR2 sequences are LGHNA and YSLEER. Trimming removed 0 bases at V and 6 bases at J, with 16 bases between. This CDR3 region has 16 residues. CDR3 sequence: CASSQDLGGGRDTQYF. The CDR3, as DNA: TGCGCCAGCAGCCAAGATTTGGGGGGGGGCAGGGATACGCAGTATTTT.

The chain combines TRBV5-1 with TRBJ2-7; 7 bases match TRBD2. J lost 0 bases, V lost 0 bases, and 3 bases had no gene match. CDR1 SGHRS and CDR2 YFSETQ come from the germline V gene. CDR3 length equals 15 residues. Here the CDR3 reads CASSLAGGSSYEQYF. The CDR3 DNA follows: TGCGCCAGCAGCTTGGCGGGCGGGAGCTCCTACGAGCAGTACTTC. Based on the CDR3 plus reference TRBV5-1 and TRBJ2-7, the full variable domain is KAGVTQTPRYLIKTRGQQVTLSCSPISGHRSVSWYQQTPGQGLQFLFEYFSETQRNKGNFPGRFSGRQFSNSRSEMNVSTLELGDSALYLCASSLAGGSSYEQYFGPGTRLTVT.

V is TRBV19 and J is TRBJ2-2, with D maybe TRBD2 (5 bases). This CDR3 has 15 residues. Germline CDR1 reads LNHDA; CDR2 reads SQIVND (reference sequence). Trimming removed 5 bases at V and 0 bases at J, with 10 bases between. CDR3: CASSWRLSNTGELFF. For the CDR3, the DNA is TGTGCCAGTAGTTGGAGGCTATCGAACACCGGGGAGCTGTTTTTT.

The chain has TRBV9 and TRBJ1-6; tentatively, D is TRBD1 (5 bases). The length of the CDR3 is 14 residues. V was shortened by 0 bases and J by 9 bases, with 10 bases between the two germline ends. CDR1 is SGDLS and CDR2 is YYNGEE in the germline V gene. The CDR3 DNA follows: TGTGCCAGCAGCGTAGGACAGCATCGTTCACCCCTCCACTTT. Protein sequence: CASSVGQHRSPLHF.

This chain connects TRBV4-1 to TRBJ2-7; TRBD2 agrees at 14 bases. The V and J ends lost 3 bases and 5 bases, in that order; junction bases with no gene match: 6. The CDR3 covers 16 residues. Germline V CDR1 and CDR2: MGHRA, YSYEKL. In DNA form, the CDR3 reads TGCGCCAGCAGCCACGGGACTAGCGGGAGTAGGAACGAGCAGTACTTC. Its translation: CASSHGTSGSRNEQYF.

The V and J genes are TRBV19 and TRBJ2-7, with D maybe TRBD2 (5 bases). Germline lookup yields CDR1 LNHDA and CDR2 SQIVND (reference sequence). CDR3 size: 14 residues. Trimming stripped 6 bases from V and 5 bases from J, with 17 bases between. DNA for the CDR3: TGTGCCAGTAGACAGTCACTAGTAACCCACGAGCAGTACTTC. It is translated as CASRQSLVTHEQYF.

V and J are TRBV6-5 and TRBJ2-7; 11 positions agree with TRBD1. This CDR3 comprises 16 residues. Trimming removed 2 bases from V and 3 bases from J; junction bases left unmatched: 6. Germline values: CDR1 MNHEY, CDR2 SVGAGI. This chain's CDR3 is CASSYRRTGGYYEQYF. The CDR3, as DNA: TGTGCCAGCAGTTACCGTCGGACAGGGGGCTACTACGAGCAGTACTTC.

In its sample, this clone was seen once. The V call is TRBV5-1, the J call TRBJ2-6; D not resolved. This CDR3 comprises 15 residues. The V end lost 0 bases, the J end lost 0 bases, and 4 bases lay between the germline ends. From germline, CDR1 is SGHRS and CDR2 YFSETQ. DNA of the CDR3: TGCGCCAGCAGCTTGGAAGCCTCTGGGGCCAACGTCCTGACTTTC. This gives the protein CASSLEASGANVLTF.

This sequence joins TRBV9 and TRBJ1-2; the D is unclear. V lost 4 bases to trimming and J lost 5 bases, with 6 bases between them. The CDR3 spans 11 residues. Germline CDR1 reads SGDLS; CDR2 reads YYNGEE. The CDR3 DNA sequence: TGTGCCAGCAGCACAAATTATGGCTACACCTTC. Translating gives CASSTNYGYTF.

This clone was observed once. The gene calls are TRBV19 and TRBJ2-3; 9 bases are a match to TRBD1. There are 16 residues in the CDR3. Trimming cost V 1 base and J 5 bases; bases outside gene matches: 7. Germline V gene sequence: CDR1 LNHDA, CDR2 SQIVND (reference sequence). The CDR3 nucleotides are TGTGCCAGTAGTATAGCGCACAGGGGGCAGGTAGATACGCAGTATTTT. Protein product: CASSIAHRGQVDTQYF.

The chain is built from TRBV7-8 and TRBJ2-7; perhaps TRBD1 as D (5 bases). V lost 1 base and J lost 0, with 10 bases in between. CDR1 SGHVS and CDR2 FQNEAQ come from the germline V gene. This CDR3 is 15 amino acids long. This CDR3 is CASSLGTRASYEQYF. In nucleotides, the CDR3 is TGTGCCAGCAGCTTAGGAACCAGGGCCTCCTACGAGCAGTACTTC.

This clone was counted a single time. The chain carries TRBV4-2 and TRBJ2-1; 10 nucleotides line up with TRBD2. Germline V gives CDR1 LGHNA, CDR2 YNFKEQ. V lost 4 bases, J lost 10 bases, and 13 bases stayed unmatched. The CDR3 is 16 amino acids. The CDR3 sequence: CASSPGRLAGVKEQFF. The DNA of the CDR3 is TGTGCCAGCAGCCCCGGTCGTCTAGCGGGGGTAAAGGAGCAGTTCTTC.

A few counts support this clone. V gene TRBV10-1 combines with J gene TRBJ2-5, with 13 bases identical to TRBD2. Germline V CDR1 and CDR2: WNHNN, SYGVQD (reference sequence). The V gene end was trimmed by 8 bases and the J gene end by 14 bases; junction bases not matched to a gene: 20. The CDR3 extends over 16 amino acids. The CDR3 region has the DNA TGCGCCAGCGTCAAAGGGACTAGCGGGGAAAATAACAATACATACTTC. Its translation: CASVKGTSGENNNTYF.